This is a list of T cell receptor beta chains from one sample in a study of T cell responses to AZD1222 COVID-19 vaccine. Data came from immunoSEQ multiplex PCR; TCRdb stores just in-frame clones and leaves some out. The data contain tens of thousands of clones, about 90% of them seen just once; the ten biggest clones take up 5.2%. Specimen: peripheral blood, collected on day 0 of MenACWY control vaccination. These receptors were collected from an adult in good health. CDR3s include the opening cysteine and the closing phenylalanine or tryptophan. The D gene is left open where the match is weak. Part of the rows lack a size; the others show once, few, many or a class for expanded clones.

TGTGCCAGCAGTTCGGAACTGGACAGTTTGAACACTGAAGCTTTCTTT	CASSSELDSLNTEAFF	NA	NA	TRBV28	TRBJ1-1
TGTGCCAGCAGTCCGCCAAGCGCGGGCCAAGAGACCCAGTACTTC	CASSPPSAGQETQYF	NA	NA	TRBV6-6	TRBJ2-5
TGTGCCAGCAGCCAAGATAGCGGGAGTTGGGATACGCAGTATTTT	CASSQDSGSWDTQYF	NA	TRBD2	TRBV14	TRBJ2-3
TGTGCCACCCGCGGTCCGGTAGAAAAACTGTTTTTT	CATRGPVEKLFF	NA	NA	TRBV15	TRBJ1-4
TGTGCCAGCAGTTTATCGGGGGTTTTGGGCACTGAAGCTTTCTTT	CASSLSGVLGTEAFF	NA	NA	TRBV28	TRBJ1-1
TGTGCCAGCACCACCGGAGGGGGTGCGATCGGGGAGCTGTTTTTT	CASTTGGGAIGELFF	few	NA	TRBV5-4	TRBJ2-2
TGTGCCAGCAGCCAAGATTCGGGCGGGAGGATCTACAATGAGCAGTTCTTC	CASSQDSGGRIYNEQFF	NA	TRBD2	TRBV4-2	TRBJ2-1
TGTGCCAGCAGCTTAGACTTCTCCCCCGGGACTAAGGGCACTGAAGCTTTCTTT	CASSLDFSPGTKGTEAFF	once	NA	TRBV7-9	TRBJ1-1
TGTGCCAGCAGTTTATCGGCAACTACTAGCACAGATACGCAGTATTTT	CASSLSATTSTDTQYF	NA	NA	TRBV27	TRBJ2-3
TGCGCCAGCAGCCAAGATCTGGTGTATAATTCACCCCTCCACTTT	CASSQDLVYNSPLHF	NA	NA	TRBV4-1	TRBJ1-6
TGTGCCAGCAGCCCCGGGGGGACTAGCGGGAGCTACGAGCAGTACTTC	CASSPGGTSGSYEQYF	NA	TRBD2	TRBV11-3	TRBJ2-7
TGTGCCAGCAGCGATTACCGGGACCCAGAGACCCAGTACTTC	CASSDYRDPETQYF	once	NA	TRBV7-9	TRBJ2-5
TGTGCCAGCAGTGGGGACAGAGGCTACGAGCAGTACTTC	CASSGDRGYEQYF	NA	TRBD1	TRBV2	TRBJ2-7
TGTGCCAGCAGTGAGCTCACAGGGCCCTCGAACACCGGGGAGCTGTTTTTT	CASSELTGPSNTGELFF	NA	NA	TRBV6-4	TRBJ2-2
TGTGCCAGCAGCCAAGGGACGGGCACTGAAGCTTTCTTT	CASSQGTGTEAFF	once	NA	TRBV7-2	TRBJ1-1
TGTGCCAGCAGCCCAGGACACGGGAATTCACCCCTCCACTTT	CASSPGHGNSPLHF	NA	NA	TRBV7-2	TRBJ1-6
TGTGCCAGCAGTAAGTGGGGGGGGACGCAGTATTTT	CASSKWGGTQYF	NA	TRBD2	TRBV6-5	TRBJ2-3
TGTGCCAGCAGTTTATCACAGGGCAATGAGCAGTTCTTC	CASSLSQGNEQFF	NA	NA	TRBV12-3/TRBV12-4	TRBJ2-1
TGTGCCAGCAGTTTACGGGGGGGCTACACCTTC	CASSLRGGYTF	NA	NA	TRBV28	TRBJ1-2
TGTGCCAGCAGCGTAGGAGACACGAGCTATGGCTACACCTTC	CASSVGDTSYGYTF	NA	NA	TRBV9	TRBJ1-2
TGTGCCACCTTAGCGGCGGGGCCTTACACCGGGGAGCTGTTTTTT	CATLAAGPYTGELFF	few	NA	TRBV18	TRBJ2-2
TGTGCCAGTAGCGGGACAGGGGCGTATCAGCCCCAGCATTTT	CASSGTGAYQPQHF	NA	TRBD1	TRBV19	TRBJ1-5
TGTGCCAGCAGCGCCCCGAGCGTGCGGGGCTACACCTTC	CASSAPSVRGYTF	once	NA	TRBV7-9	TRBJ1-2
TGTGCCATCAGTAAAAACGGGGCGGACATTCAGTACTTC	CAISKNGADIQYF	NA	NA	TRBV10-3	TRBJ2-4
TGTGCCAGACTCGGCGGGCTGGGCTACGAGCAGTACTTC	CARLGGLGYEQYF	once	NA	TRBV11-1	TRBJ2-7
TGTGCCAGCAGTCCCTTGGGAGTTGATTCACCCCTCCACTTT	CASSPLGVDSPLHF	NA	NA	TRBV6-5	TRBJ1-6
TGTGCCAGCCCCTATCCGACAGTCTCCGTCTATGGCTACACCTTC	CASPYPTVSVYGYTF	once	NA	TRBV28	TRBJ1-2
TGTGCCAGCAGCAGAGAGAATCAGCCCCAGCATTTT	CASSRENQPQHF	NA	NA	TRBV2	TRBJ1-5
TGCGCCAGCACCGGTGGCGGGGGGGAGACCCAGTACTTC	CASTGGGGETQYF	NA	TRBD2	TRBV5-1	TRBJ2-5
TGTGCCAGCAGTTTAGGAGGATATCAGACTAACTATGGCTACACCTTC	CASSLGGYQTNYGYTF	NA	NA	TRBV28	TRBJ1-2
TGCGCCAGCAGCCAAGATAGAGGCAGGGGGCAAGTCCAGAATCAGCCCCAGCATTTT	CASSQDRGRGQVQNQPQHF	NA	TRBD1	TRBV4-3	TRBJ1-5
TGTGCCAGCAGCAACTCAGGGACAGGGCGCTCACCCCTCCACTTT	CASSNSGTGRSPLHF	NA	TRBD1	TRBV11-2	TRBJ1-6
TGCGCCAGCGTACCATTCTCCGGGACACCGATAACCTACGAGCAGTACTTC	CASVPFSGTPITYEQYF	NA	NA	TRBV23-1	TRBJ2-7
TGTGCCAGCAGCGTGGGACAAATCTTCTCTGGAAACACCATATATTTT	CASSVGQIFSGNTIYF	NA	NA	TRBV3-1/TRBV3-2	TRBJ1-3
TGCGCCAGCAGCCGCCGGAGGGACCAGAGTTTCGAGTTCTTT	CASSRRRDQSFEFF	NA	NA	TRBV5-1	TRBJ1-1
TGTGCCAGCAGCGCCCGGGACAGAGTATTGAATGGCTACACCTTC	CASSARDRVLNGYTF	NA	NA	TRBV21-1	TRBJ1-2
TGTGCCAGCAGACGCAGGGGGAAGGTAGCTTTCTTT	CASRRRGKVAFF	NA	NA	TRBV21-1	TRBJ1-1
TGTGCCAGCAGGTTGACAGGGGAGAGCTCACCCCTCCACTTT	CASRLTGESSPLHF	few	TRBD1	TRBV11-2	TRBJ1-6
TGTGCCAGTAGTAAGGTAGGGGTTAACACTGAAGCTTTCTTT	CASSKVGVNTEAFF	NA	NA	TRBV19	TRBJ1-1
TGCAGTGTGAGGGGGGATGAGCAGTTCTTC	CSVRGDEQFF	NA	NA	TRBV20-1	TRBJ2-1
TGTGCCAGCAGCCCAGGGACTAGCGGACAAGAGACCCAGTACTTC	CASSPGTSGQETQYF	NA	TRBD2	TRBV11-2	TRBJ2-5
TGTGCCAGCAGCCTCCACTTGGGGGCCTATGAAAAACTGTTTTTT	CASSLHLGAYEKLFF	NA	NA	TRBV7-9	TRBJ1-4
TGTGCCAGCAGTCAAACTACTGCAGGGAATCAGCCCCAGCATTTT	CASSQTTAGNQPQHF	NA	NA	TRBV6-6	TRBJ1-5
TGTGCCAGCAGACAATCTGGGGCCAACGTCCTGACTTTC	CASRQSGANVLTF	NA	NA	TRBV6-5	TRBJ2-6
TGTGCCAGCTCACCACCCGACAGGGCGAAGCGTGGCTACACCTTC	CASSPPDRAKRGYTF	NA	TRBD1	TRBV18	TRBJ1-2